Each of the 24 T cell receptor beta chains below was sequenced from the same sample in a study of cytomegalovirus exposure and HLA in healthy donors. The study ran its PCR with 60 Vbeta and 13 Jbeta primers. Measured with immunoSEQ multiplex PCR; TCRdb has only the in-frame clones, and not every one. Of about 250,000 clones listed, 80% to 95% are singletons. The sample taken for sequencing was PBMCs. All receptors come from a girl aged 2 to 9 in good health and CMV-seronegative.

This sequence joins TRBV5-1 and TRBJ2-7; D might be TRBD2 (5 bases). The CDR3 loop spans 14 amino acids. Deletions cut 2 bases from V and 5 bases from J, with 14 bases between. Germline V gives CDR1 SGHRS, CDR2 YFSETQ. The CDR3 is CASSFLGDGNEQYF. The CDR3 coding sequence is TGCGCCAGCAGCTTCCTCGGGGATGGCAACGAGCAGTACTTC. Based on the CDR3 plus reference TRBV5-1 and TRBJ2-7, the full variable domain is KAGVTQTPRYLIKTRGQQVTLSCSPISGHRSVSWYQQTPGQGLQFLFEYFSETQRNKGNFPGRFSGRQFSNSRSEMNVSTLELGDSALYLCASSFLGDGNEQYFGPGTRLTVT.

The chain recombines TRBV29-1 with TRBJ2-1, with D unresolved. V was cut by 3 bases and J by 4 bases, with 10 bases left in between. The CDR3 has 13 amino acids. Germline loops: CDR1 SQVTM, CDR2 ANQGSEA. The CDR3 sequence: CSVETETYNEQFF. In DNA form, the CDR3 reads TGCAGCGTTGAGACTGAAACTTACAATGAGCAGTTCTTC.

The gene calls are TRBV5-1 and TRBJ2-5; 9 positions match TRBD2. Gene TRBJ2-7 matches the end of the DNA better, so the J call may be wrong. The length of the CDR3 is 17 residues. Germline CDR1 is SGHRS and CDR2 is YFSETQ. CDR3 loop: CASSLVGLATGTNEQYF. DNA of the CDR3: TGCGCCAGCAGCTTGGTAGGACTAGCGACCGGAACGAACGAGCAGTACTTC.

The chain carries TRBV10-2 and TRBJ2-2; perhaps TRBD2 as D (5 bases). V shed 8 bases and J shed 3 bases, with 13 bases lying between them. CDR3 size: 14 residues. Germline V lookup: CDR1 WSHSY, CDR2 SAAADI. CDR3 DNA: TGCGCCAGCTCTCGAGGGATGGACACCGGGGAGCTGTTTTTT. Translated, it gives CASSRGMDTGELFF.

This chain links TRBV5-1 with TRBJ2-5; 8 bases map to TRBD2. Germline CDR1 is SGHRS and CDR2 is YFSETQ. The CDR3 extends over 14 amino acids. J was trimmed by 1 base and V by 1 base; bases with no gene match: 0. The CDR3 DNA follows: TGCGCCAGCAGCTTGACTAGCGGCCAAGAGACCCAGTACTTC. Protein product: CASSLTSGQETQYF.

The rearrangement links TRBV28 to TRBJ2-7, with 7 nucleotides matching TRBD2. J was trimmed by 0 bases and V by 2 bases; bases with no gene match: 4. There are 15 residues in the CDR3. Germline CDR1 and CDR2: MDHEN and SYDVKM. In nucleotides, the CDR3 is TGTGCCAGCAGTTTAAGTGGGGGGGGCTCCTACGAGCAGTACTTC. Translated: CASSLSGGGSYEQYF.

The chain links TRBV6-5 to TRBJ2-7; TRBD1 is a possible D gene (7 bases). The germline V gene encodes CDR1 MNHEY and CDR2 SVGAGI. The CDR3 has 14 residues. V lost 7 bases to trimming and J lost 3 bases, with 16 bases between them. CDR3 in DNA: TGTGCCAGCAACCCGGCAGGGGGGAACTACGAGCAGTACTTC. Translating gives CASNPAGGNYEQYF.

This chain uses TRBV27 with TRBJ2-1; 7 bases match TRBD2. V lost 5 bases and J lost 7; bases outside the gene matches: 14. The CDR3 loop spans 16 amino acids. Germline V gene data show CDR1 as MNHEY and CDR2 as SMNVEV (reference sequence). CDR3 sequence: CASSSHLGGSWNEQFF. The CDR3 DNA reads as TGTGCCAGCAGTAGCCATTTGGGCGGGAGCTGGAATGAGCAGTTCTTC.

This clone was observed once. The V gene is TRBV15, the J gene TRBJ2-1; no definite D call. CDR1 and CDR2 from the germline V gene are LNHNV and YYDKDF (reference sequence). The CDR3 sequence is 11 residues long. Trimming stripped 4 bases from V and 7 bases from J, with 5 bases between. For the CDR3, the DNA is TGTGCCACCAGCATGTATAATGAGCAGTTCTTC. Amino acids: CATSMYNEQFF.

This clone was seen only once. The J gene is TRBJ2-2, the V gene TRBV2; TRBD1 matches at 10 bases. The CDR3 has 15 amino acids. Per germline, CDR1 SNHLY and CDR2 FYNNEI. The V and J ends lost 6 bases and 5 bases, in that order; junction bases with no gene match: 6. This CDR3 reads CASSPGTGETGELFF. CDR3 coding DNA: TGTGCCAGCAGCCCCGGGACAGGGGAAACCGGGGAGCTGTTTTTT.

V gene TRBV4-1 combines with J gene TRBJ1-2; 7 bases line up with TRBD1. This CDR3 region has 16 residues. V gave up 0 bases and J gave up 6 bases; unmatched junction bases: 10. Germline V lookup: CDR1 MGHRA, CDR2 YSYEKL. CDR3 region: CASSQDVGRTGNGYTF. CDR3 coding DNA: TGCGCCAGCAGCCAAGATGTGGGGCGGACAGGTAATGGCTACACCTTC.

This chain connects TRBV30 to TRBJ1-4, with TRBD1 identical over 7 bases. This CDR3 comprises 15 residues. The V segment lost 2 bases and the J segment 0 bases; nucleotides outside the gene matches: 3. The germline V gene encodes CDR1 GTSNPN and CDR2 SVGIG (reference sequence). The CDR3 bases are TGTGCCTGGAGTCTAGGACAGGCAACTAATGAAAAACTGTTTTTT. It specifies CAWSLGQATNEKLFF.

The chain combines TRBV10-1 with TRBJ2-5; D is unclear. The CDR3 has 14 amino acids. The V gene lost 4 bases and the J gene lost 5 bases, with 14 bases spanning the gap. Germline loops: CDR1 WNHNN, CDR2 SYGVQD (reference sequence). In DNA, the CDR3 is TGCGCCAGCAGTGGCACCAGGCTCATGGAGACCCAGTACTTC. As protein: CASSGTRLMETQYF.

This clone was detected a few times. The chain uses TRBV5-1 and TRBJ2-3; 9 bases match TRBD2. The CDR3 length is 15 residues. CDR1 is SGHRS, CDR2 YFSETQ, per germline. With 7 bases clipped from V and 2 bases from J, the junction kept 8 bases outside the gene matches. The CDR3 DNA reads as TGCGCCAGCTCATCAACGGGACTAGCCACAGATACGCAGTATTTT. Translating it yields CASSSTGLATDTQYF.

The gene calls are TRBV7-8 and TRBJ2-3; the match to TRBD2 covers 8 bases. The CDR3 spans 16 residues. Germline CDR1 is SGHVS and CDR2 is FQNEAQ. The ends lost 1 base at V and 5 bases at J; junction bases unmatched: 8. The CDR3 DNA is TGTGCCAGCAGCTTAGAGGCCAGCGGGAGAGGAGATACGCAGTATTTT. Its translation is CASSLEASGRGDTQYF. The variable domain in full, with the rest retrieved from reference TRBV7-8 and TRBJ2-3, is GAGVSQSPRYKVAKRGQDVALRCDPISGHVSLFWYQQALGQGPEFLTYFQNEAQLDKSGLPSDRFFAERPEGSVSTLKIQRTQQEDSAVYLCASSLEASGRGDTQYFGPGTRLTVL.

V and J are TRBV5-6 and TRBJ2-1; 9 bases agree with TRBD1. The V segment lost 7 bases and the J segment 4 bases; nucleotides outside the gene matches: 3. The CDR3 covers 13 residues. Germline-derived CDR1 and CDR2 are SGHDT and YYEEEE. The CDR3 is CASRGQGYNEQFF. The CDR3 coding sequence is TGTGCCAGCCGGGGACAGGGATACAATGAGCAGTTCTTC.

The chain links TRBV28 to TRBJ2-5; 14 bases map to TRBD2. CDR1 is MDHEN and CDR2 is SYDVKM in the germline V gene. The CDR3 covers 17 residues. V shed 4 bases, J shed 5 bases, and the junction held 9 bases outside the gene matches. As DNA, the CDR3 is TGTGCCAGCAGTTCCCAGACTAGCGGGGGGGCCCGGGAGACCCAGTACTTC. Its translation is CASSSQTSGGARETQYF.

This clone has only one observation. CDR3 DNA: TGTGCCAGCAGTTATCTCGGGGACAGGGTGCGTTCCACTGAAGCTTTCTTT. It codes for CASSYLGDRVRSTEAFF. V gene TRBV28 combines with J gene TRBJ1-1; 9 positions agree with TRBD1. The CDR3 runs to 17 residues. Unmatched junction bases numbered 13, after V lost 4 bases and J lost 4 bases. Germline V gene lookup returns CDR1 MDHEN and CDR2 SYDVKM.

V is TRBV6-5 and J is TRBJ2-5, with 7 nucleotides matching TRBD1. The trim removed 6 bases at V and 2 bases at J, leaving 9 bases unmatched. This CDR3 comprises 15 residues. Per germline, CDR1 MNHEY and CDR2 SVGAGI. The CDR3 sequence is CASSPRDSRQETQYF. DNA for the CDR3: TGTGCCAGCAGCCCCCGGGACAGTAGGCAAGAGACCCAGTACTTC.

The V and J genes are TRBV29-1 and TRBJ2-1; 12 positions match TRBD1. This CDR3 has 14 residues. Germline V lookup: CDR1 SQVTM, CDR2 ANQGSEA. The CDR3 reads CSKGEGQGANEQFF. The CDR3 nucleotides read TGCAGTAAGGGGGAGGGACAGGGGGCGAATGAGCAGTTCTTC.

This chain uses TRBV13 with TRBJ2-3; TRBD2 matches at 8 bases. Germline V lookup: CDR1 PRHDT, CDR2 FYEKMQ (reference sequence). The CDR3 loop spans 16 amino acids. J lost 0 bases, V lost 3 bases, and 5 bases had no gene match. CDR3 nucleotide sequence: TGTGCCAGCAGCTTCTGGCGGGGGGCCAGCACAGATACGCAGTATTTT. Protein product: CASSFWRGASTDTQYF.

J is TRBJ2-1 and V is TRBV6-5; a possible D gene is TRBD1 (5 bases). There are 14 residues in the CDR3. Germline values: CDR1 MNHEY, CDR2 SVGAGI. The ends were cut back, 2 bases at V and 3 bases at J, with 8 bases in the middle. The CDR3 loop reads CASSYIQDYNEQFF. The DNA of the CDR3 is TGTGCCAGCAGTTACATACAGGACTACAATGAGCAGTTCTTC.

The V and J genes are TRBV29-1 and TRBJ2-3; TRBD1 aligns across 10 bases. The CDR3 loop spans 13 amino acids. Germline V gene data show CDR1 as SQVTM and CDR2 as ANQGSEA. With V trimmed by 3 bases and J by 4 bases, 1 base remained unmatched. In nucleotides, the CDR3 is TGCAGCGTTGAGGACAGGGGGGCAGATACGCAGTATTTT. Translation gives CSVEDRGADTQYF.

This clone was recorded a few times. The V and J genes are TRBV25-1 and TRBJ1-4; TRBD1 matches 7 bases. CDR1 is MGHDK and CDR2 is SYGVNS in the germline V gene. The V and J ends lost 0 bases and 7 bases, in that order; junction bases with no gene match: 14. The CDR3 runs 18 residues. The DNA of the CDR3 is TGTGCCAGCAGTGAATATGGGGGGCCCGGGCAGGGGGTTGAAAAACTGTTTTTT. Its protein product is CASSEYGGPGQGVEKLFF. The full variable domain, in which reference TRBV25-1 and TRBJ1-4 provide the parts outside the CDR3, is EADIYQTPRYLVIGTGKKITLECSQTMGHDKMYWYQQDPGMELHLIHYSYGVNSTEKGDLSSESTVSRIRTEHFPLTLESARPSHTSQYLCASSEYGGPGQGVEKLFFGSGTQLSVL.